This passage covers 11 T cell receptor beta chains from one sample sequenced in a study of blood T cell repertoires in COVID-19. Sequenced by immunoSEQ multiplex PCR; TCRdb stores in-frame clones only, minus some. The sample shows approximately 210,000 clones, about nine tenths of them seen only once. Sequencing was performed on PBMCs or T cells enriched from blood (not recorded which). The receptors stem from a woman aged 25 to 39 who had recovered from COVID-19.

J is TRBJ1-2 and V is TRBV5-5; TRBD1 might be the D (5 bases). Between the trimmed V and J ends, which lost 0 bases and 4 bases, there was a span of 10 bases. Germline CDR1 reads SGHKS; CDR2 reads YYEKEE (reference sequence). This CDR3 is built from 14 residues. CDR3 sequence: CASSLARGGYGYTF. The CDR3 DNA reads as TGTGCCAGCAGCTTGGCCCGGGGGGGCTATGGCTACACCTTC.

The gene calls are TRBV30 and TRBJ1-1; possible D gene TRBD1, 6 bases. V shed 0 bases and J shed 3 bases, with 14 bases lying between them. This CDR3 has 15 residues. Germline V gene sequence: CDR1 GTSNPN, CDR2 SVGIG (reference sequence). The CDR3: CAWSVGQGMDTEAFF. In DNA, the CDR3 is TGTGCCTGGAGTGTAGGGCAGGGGATGGACACTGAAGCTTTCTTT.

In its sample, this clone was seen a few times. V gene TRBV7-6 combines with J gene TRBJ2-5; 8 bases are a match to TRBD1. Germline-derived CDR1 and CDR2 are SGHVS and FNYEAQ. CDR3 length: 14 residues. V lost 5 bases and J lost 0; bases outside the gene matches: 2. CDR3 in amino acids: CASSRTGNQETQYF. The CDR3 coding sequence is TGTGCCAGCAGCCGGACAGGGAACCAAGAGACCCAGTACTTC.

The chain carries TRBV10-3 and TRBJ1-5; D perhaps matches TRBD1 (6 bases). The germline gives CDR1 ENHRY, CDR2 SYGVKD. The ends were cut back, 5 bases at V and 7 bases at J, with 9 bases in the middle. CDR3 length: 12 amino acids. CDR3: CAISPGEQPQHF. The CDR3 region has the DNA TGTGCCATCAGTCCAGGGGAACAGCCCCAGCATTTT.

This clone has a single count. This chain uses TRBV28 with TRBJ1-3; D unresolved. V was cut by 4 bases and J by 0 bases, with 13 bases left in between. This CDR3 is 16 amino acids long. Germline-derived CDR1 and CDR2 are MDHEN and SYDVKM. Written as DNA, the CDR3 is TGTGCCAGCAGTTCGAGGGTCGATTACTCTGGAAACACCATATATTTT. Translated: CASSSRVDYSGNTIYF.

The chain carries TRBV7-3 and TRBJ2-6; perhaps TRBD1 as D (6 bases). V dropped 1 base and J dropped 2 bases, with 6 bases sitting between them. This CDR3 contains 15 residues. Germline V gene lookup returns CDR1 SGHTA and CDR2 FQGTGA. This chain's CDR3 is CASSLNRAGANVLTF. Written as DNA, the CDR3 is TGTGCCAGCAGCTTAAACAGGGCTGGGGCCAACGTCCTGACTTTC. Based on the CDR3 plus reference TRBV7-3 and TRBJ2-6, the full variable domain is GAGVSQTPSNKVTEKGKYVELRCDPISGHTALYWYRQSLGQGPEFLIYFQGTGAADDSGLPNDRFFAVRPEGSVSTLKIQRTERGDSAVYLCASSLNRAGANVLTFGAGSRLTVL.

The CDR3 region is CASSDFAGGYEQYF. The CDR3, as DNA: TGTGCCAGCAGTGACTTTGCGGGGGGTTACGAGCAGTACTTC. The J gene is TRBJ2-7, the V gene TRBV27; 8 positions match TRBD2. V gave up 5 bases and J gave up 4 bases; unmatched junction bases: 7. The CDR3 is 14 amino acids. In germline, CDR1 is MNHEY, CDR2 SMNVEV (reference sequence).

This clone has only a few counts. The V gene is TRBV10-3, the J gene TRBJ1-2; no clear D. Germline lookup yields CDR1 ENHRY and CDR2 SYGVKD. There are 16 residues in the CDR3. V dropped 0 bases and J dropped 6 bases, with 17 bases sitting between them. CDR3 sequence: CAISESSGPAKDGYTF. The DNA of the CDR3 is TGTGCCATCAGTGAGTCGTCTGGGCCCGCTAAGGATGGCTACACCTTC.

This CDR3 reads CASSLIGRGEQYF. CDR3 nucleotides: TGTGCCAGCAGCTTAATAGGCAGGGGGGAGCAGTACTTC. V usage is TRBV7-2 and J usage is TRBJ2-7; 7 nucleotides align to TRBD1. The germline V gene has CDR1 SGHTA and CDR2 FQGNSA. J lost 7 bases, V lost 2 bases, and 5 bases had no gene match. This CDR3 spans 13 amino acids.

This chain connects TRBV18 to TRBJ2-1; 8 bases fit TRBD2. The CDR3 consists of 15 residues. With 3 bases clipped from V and 3 bases from J, the junction kept 4 bases outside the gene matches. Per the germline V gene, CDR1 is KGHSH and CDR2 is LQKENI. As DNA, the CDR3 is TGTGCCAGCTCACCGGGGCGGGGGGACTACAATGAGCAGTTCTTC. It yields the protein CASSPGRGDYNEQFF.

The chain combines TRBV19 with TRBJ2-6; TRBD1 aligns across 9 bases. The germline V gene has CDR1 LNHDA and CDR2 SQIVND (reference sequence). The CDR3 runs 17 residues. Trimming cost V 5 bases and J 0 bases; bases outside gene matches: 5. Here the CDR3 reads CASSSQGASSGANVLTF. CDR3 sequence (DNA): TGTGCCAGTAGTTCACAGGGGGCAAGCTCTGGGGCCAACGTCCTGACTTTC.